One and the same sample provided the 14 T cell receptor beta chains below, sequenced in a study of blood T cell repertoires in COVID-19. Profiled with immunoSEQ multiplex PCR; TCRdb holds only in-frame clones, not every one. This sample yields about 180,000 clones, of which over 75% are seen a single time; approximately 6.2% belongs to the top ten. What was sequenced was peripheral blood. The receptors here all came from a man aged 70-80 years with active or convalescent COVID-19.

The gene calls are TRBV10-3 and TRBJ1-1; a possible D gene is TRBD1 (6 bases). CDR3 length: 13 amino acids. Germline V gene data show CDR1 as ENHRY and CDR2 as SYGVKD. V dropped 4 bases and J dropped 3 bases, with 9 bases sitting between them. The CDR3, as DNA: TGTGCCATCAGTGCGACAGGCGACACTGAAGCTTTCTTT. Its protein product is CAISATGDTEAFF.

This clone was observed a handful of times. The chain recombines TRBV2 with TRBJ1-5, with 7 positions matching TRBD1. CDR3 size: 13 residues. Germline V gives CDR1 SNHLY, CDR2 FYNNEI. Trimming at V came to 6 bases and at J to 2 bases, leaving 1 base not matched to a gene. The CDR3 is CASRGTGNQPQHF. The CDR3, as DNA: TGTGCCAGCAGAGGGACAGGCAATCAGCCCCAGCATTTT. The full variable domain, completed using reference TRBV2 and TRBJ1-5, is EPEVTQTPSHQVTQMGQEVILRCVPISNHLYFYWYRQILGQKVEFLVSFYNNEISEKSEIFDDQFSVERPDGSNFTLKIRSTKLEDSAMYFCASRGTGNQPQHFGDGTRLSIL.

The V gene is TRBV5-1, the J gene TRBJ1-6; TRBD1 might be the D (5 bases). V was clipped by 4 bases and J by 10 bases, with 12 bases between them. Germline CDR1 and CDR2: SGHRS and YFSETQ. This CDR3 is built from 13 residues. CDR3 sequence reads: CASSRVGVSPLHF. As DNA, the CDR3 is TGCGCCAGCAGCCGGGTAGGGGTCTCACCCCTCCACTTT.

The rearrangement joins TRBV4-1 to TRBJ1-1; the D is unclear. Per the germline V gene, CDR1 is MGHRA and CDR2 is YSYEKL. CDR3 length: 14 residues. Trimming took 3 bases from V and 5 from J, leaving 13 bases between them. The CDR3 coding sequence is TGCGCCAGCAGCCATCCCGTATCGAGAACTGAAGCTTTCTTT. Translated: CASSHPVSRTEAFF.

The chain uses TRBV6-2 or TRBV6-3 and TRBJ2-3; D perhaps matches TRBD2 (7 bases). Germline V gene data show CDR1 as MNHEY and CDR2 as SVGEGT. The CDR3 is 20 amino acids. With 4 bases removed from V and 1 base from J, the gap between germline ends came to 27 bases. CDR3 loop: CASSSTGPGGRLRGTDTQYF. CDR3 DNA sequence: TGTGCCAGCAGTTCCACCGGGCCCGGGGGGCGGTTGAGGGGCACAGATACGCAGTATTTT.

This chain uses TRBV5-1 with TRBJ2-1; 9 bases are shared with TRBD1. The germline V gene has CDR1 SGHRS and CDR2 YFSETQ. The CDR3 contains 15 residues. V shed 0 bases and J 5 bases; nucleotides not matched to a gene: 3. The CDR3 region has the DNA TGCGCCAGCAGCTTGGGAGGGACAGGGAACAATGAGCAGTTCTTC. Translation: CASSLGGTGNNEQFF.

The chain couples TRBV19 to TRBJ1-5, with D possibly matching TRBD1 (6 bases). The CDR3 is 15 residues long. The germline V gene encodes CDR1 LNHDA and CDR2 SQIVND (reference sequence). Trimming cost V 6 bases and J 0 bases, with 12 bases left between them. CDR3 bases: TGTGCCAGTAGAGAGACAGGTTATAGCAATCAGCCCCAGCATTTT. Translation gives CASRETGYSNQPQHF.

The chain has TRBV10-1 and TRBJ2-3; TRBD2 matches 8 bases. This CDR3 has 16 amino acids. The trim removed 3 bases at V and 5 bases at J, leaving 10 bases unmatched. In germline, CDR1 is WNHNN, CDR2 SYGVQD (reference sequence). The CDR3: CASSEFAGGSRDTQYF. The CDR3 coding sequence is TGCGCCAGCAGTGAATTTGCGGGGGGCTCTAGAGATACGCAGTATTTT.

The chain carries TRBV10-1 and TRBJ2-7; TRBD2 is a possible D gene (6 bases). The germline V and J ends were trimmed by 5 bases and 4 bases, with 12 bases remaining between them. The CDR3 length is 13 residues. Germline V gene lookup returns CDR1 WNHNN and CDR2 SYGVQD (reference sequence). CDR3 sequence reads: CASSWEAGYEQYF. CDR3 in DNA: TGCGCCAGCAGTTGGGAGGCTGGATACGAGCAGTACTTC.

The gene calls are TRBV4-1 and TRBJ2-5; the match to TRBD2 covers 7 bases. The CDR3 totals 15 residues. Trimming removed 1 base from V and 4 bases from J; junction bases left unmatched: 6. Germline V gene sequence: CDR1 MGHRA, CDR2 YSYEKL. This CDR3 reads CASSQARGGPETQYF. In DNA, the CDR3 is TGCGCCAGCAGCCAAGCCCGGGGAGGGCCAGAGACCCAGTACTTC.

The chain has TRBV4-3 and TRBJ1-5; 8 bases are a match to TRBD1. V was clipped by 0 bases and J by 5 bases; unmatched bases: 6. The CDR3 has 16 amino acids. Germline CDR1 is LGHNA and CDR2 is YSLEER. DNA of the CDR3: TGCGCCAGCAGCCAAGAATGGGCAGGGGGCGATCAGCCCCAGCATTTT. Translated: CASSQEWAGGDQPQHF.

There are a few counts of this clone. The chain recombines TRBV18 with TRBJ2-6; 9 bases agree with TRBD1. This CDR3 is 16 amino acids long. Trimming removed 8 bases from V and 0 bases from J; junction bases left unmatched: 5. The germline gives CDR1 KGHSH, CDR2 LQKENI. CDR3 sequence reads: CASPGQGASGANVLTF. The CDR3 DNA reads TGTGCCAGCCCGGGACAGGGAGCCTCTGGGGCCAACGTCCTGACTTTC.

The chain is built from TRBV5-6 and TRBJ1-3; D may be TRBD1 (5 bases). This CDR3 has 14 residues. V lost 4 bases and J 3 bases, leaving 11 bases between the germline ends. CDR1 SGHDT and CDR2 YYEEEE come from the germline V gene. The CDR3 loop is CASSPLGLGNTIYF. In nucleotides, the CDR3 is TGTGCCAGCAGCCCGCTGGGGCTTGGAAACACCATATATTTT.

The chain has TRBV5-1 and TRBJ2-7; 9 bases agree with TRBD1. With 4 bases clipped from V and 3 bases from J, the junction kept 5 bases outside the gene matches. This CDR3 is built from 14 residues. Germline lookup yields CDR1 SGHRS and CDR2 YFSETQ. The CDR3 region has the DNA TGCGCCAGCAGCCCGGGACAGGGTAACTACGAGCAGTACTTC. Protein product: CASSPGQGNYEQYF.